This T cell receptor beta chain was sequenced during a study of Ad26.COV2.S vaccination and SARS-CoV-2 variants. Treatment given: about 20 received Ad26.COV2.S at low or high dose, single or two shots; roughly five received placebo; per-sample allocation not given. The samples were gathered on day 63 after the first injection of vaccine or placebo. Generated by immunoSEQ multiplex PCR, the TCRdb table keeps only in-frame clones and is missing some. The sample lists around 250,000 clones, roughly 86% seen once, with about 3.1% in the top ten. V lost 8 bases and J 5 bases, leaving 10 bases between the germline ends. The CDR3 spans 12 residues. Looked up from germline, CDR1 is SNHLY and CDR2 is FYNNEI.

The chain carries TRBV2 and TRBJ1-5; tentatively, D is TRBD1 (6 bases). The sequence was obtained from a person aged 18-65 years who received the Ad26.COV2.S COVID-19 vaccine or a placebo. The starting material was peripheral blood, obtained in a trial of Ad26.COV2.S vaccine versus placebo. The CDR3 nucleotides read TGTGCCAGCCGGGACACTTATCAGCCCCAGCATTTT. It encodes CASRDTYQPQHF. Filled out from reference TRBV2 and TRBJ1-5, the complete variable domain reads EPEVTQTPSHQVTQMGQEVILRCVPISNHLYFYWYRQILGQKVEFLVSFYNNEISEKSEIFDDQFSVERPDGSNFTLKIRSTKLEDSAMYFCASRDTYQPQHFGDGTRLSIL.